Listed here are 14 T cell receptor beta chains from one sample, sequenced in a study of shared clonotypes between healthy human individuals (dated by TCRdb to 2018 to 2020). Libraries were constructed by the immunoSEQ multiplex PCR assay. TCRdb's version of the immuneACCESS table is confined to in-frame rearrangements and falls short of the full clone set. An unresolved V gene accounts for under half of the shortfall where checked; the remainder is of unknown origin. Counted in this sample were roughly 720,000 clones; around 90% of them appeared once. 34% of the sample belongs to the ten largest clones. Sequences were obtained from memory CD8+ T cells from PBMCs. Read against the paper, the sample's cell subset or site label means: CD45RO+ cells pooled with CCR7-negative TemRA cells. Receptors originate from a man aged 18 to 30 in good health. Some clones in this sample may be carry-over from other donors' samples.

This chain joins TRBV28 and TRBJ2-3; D is unclear. V lost 6 bases, J lost 2 bases, and 15 bases lay in between. The CDR3 sequence is 15 residues long. CDR1 MDHEN and CDR2 SYDVKM come from the germline V gene. The CDR3 DNA reads TGTGCCAGCAGCCCCTTACAGTTTGCCACAGATACGCAGTATTTT. It is translated as CASSPLQFATDTQYF.

As for this clone: This sample also contains other DNA sequences that code for the same CDR3. This chain joins TRBV27 and TRBJ2-3; tentatively, D is TRBD1 (6 bases). Germline CDR1 MNHEY, CDR2 SMNVEV (reference sequence). Trimming took 5 bases from V and 0 from J, leaving 12 bases between them. The CDR3 runs to 15 residues. CDR3 bases: TGTGCCAGCAGTCTCCAGGGGCGTAGCACAGATACGCAGTATTTT. The encoded protein is CASSLQGRSTDTQYF.

This chain connects TRBV6-6 to TRBJ1-2, with 7 bases matching TRBD1. This CDR3 region has 14 residues. With V trimmed by 4 bases and J by 4 bases, 6 bases remained unmatched. Germline V gene lookup returns CDR1 MNHNY and CDR2 SVGAGI (reference sequence). CDR3 in amino acids: CASSSARDSYGYTF. CDR3 sequence (DNA): TGTGCCAGCAGTTCCGCCCGGGACAGCTATGGCTACACCTTC.

V usage is TRBV10-3 and J usage is TRBJ1-1, with 7 bases lining up with TRBD1. The CDR3 length is 14 residues. Trimming at V came to 6 bases and at J to 1 base, leaving 5 bases not matched to a gene. The germline CDR1 and CDR2 sequences are ENHRY and SYGVKD. The CDR3 spells CAIRAGTANTEAFF. The CDR3 coding sequence is TGTGCCATCAGGGCCGGGACAGCGAACACTGAAGCTTTCTTT.

CDR3 loop: CATGGATNEKLFF. In DNA, the CDR3 is TGTGCCACCGGAGGGGCAACTAATGAAAAACTGTTTTTT. The rearrangement links TRBV7-9 to TRBJ1-4; D is perhaps TRBD1 (5 bases). The length of the CDR3 is 13 residues. The germline V and J ends were trimmed by 10 bases and 0 bases, with 9 bases remaining between them. The germline gives CDR1 SEHNR, CDR2 FQNEAQ (reference sequence).

The chain employs TRBV5-1 and TRBJ2-1; TRBD2 matches 8 bases. Germline V CDR1 and CDR2: SGHRS, YFSETQ. Germline trimming cut 3 bases from V and 9 bases from J; bases unmatched to any gene: 5. The CDR3 runs 13 residues. CDR3 residues: CASSSGTRGEQFF. DNA for the CDR3: TGCGCCAGCAGCTCCGGGACTAGGGGTGAGCAGTTCTTC. Filled out from reference TRBV5-1 and TRBJ2-1, the complete variable domain reads KAGVTQTPRYLIKTRGQQVTLSCSPISGHRSVSWYQQTPGQGLQFLFEYFSETQRNKGNFPGRFSGRQFSNSRSEMNVSTLELGDSALYLCASSSGTRGEQFFGPGTRLTVL.

V is TRBV11-3 and J is TRBJ2-3; D ambiguous. V lost 1 base and J 6 bases, leaving 11 bases between the germline ends. The germline gives CDR1 SGHNT, CDR2 YENEEA. CDR3 length equals 14 residues. The CDR3 loop is CASSLGAEPDTQYF. The CDR3 DNA reads as TGTGCCAGCAGCTTAGGAGCCGAACCGGATACGCAGTATTTT.

The J gene is TRBJ1-1, the V gene TRBV5-6, with 7 bases lining up with TRBD1. With 0 bases clipped from V and 1 base from J, the junction kept 6 bases outside the gene matches. CDR1 and CDR2 from the germline V gene are SGHDT and YYEEEE. This CDR3 contains 16 residues. The CDR3 is CASSLATGLGNTEAFF. The CDR3 DNA reads as TGTGCCAGCAGCTTGGCGACAGGGTTAGGGAACACTGAAGCTTTCTTT.

J is TRBJ2-7 and V is TRBV9; TRBD1 agrees at 7 bases. Unmatched junction bases numbered 7, after V lost 2 bases and J lost 2 bases. The germline CDR1 and CDR2 sequences are SGDLS and YYNGEE. There are 15 residues in the CDR3. CDR3 loop: CASSVDGTAAYEQYF. The DNA of the CDR3 is TGTGCCAGCAGCGTCGATGGGACAGCCGCCTACGAGCAGTACTTC.

The chain joins TRBV5-1 to TRBJ2-2, with D unresolved. The CDR3 spans 13 residues. V lost 4 bases and J lost 0, with 4 bases in between. The V gene's germline CDR1 is SGHRS and CDR2 YFSETQ. CDR3 DNA: TGCGCCAGCAGCCTAGCGAACACCGGGGAGCTGTTTTTT. As protein: CASSLANTGELFF. Using reference TRBV5-1 and TRBJ2-2 for the parts outside the CDR3, the full variable domain is KAGVTQTPRYLIKTRGQQVTLSCSPISGHRSVSWYQQTPGQGLQFLFEYFSETQRNKGNFPGRFSGRQFSNSRSEMNVSTLELGDSALYLCASSLANTGELFFGEGSRLTVL.

V gene TRBV6-6 combines with J gene TRBJ2-2; TRBD2 might be the D (5 bases). Germline-derived CDR1 and CDR2 are MNHNY and SVGAGI (reference sequence). The CDR3 consists of 11 residues. With 10 bases removed from V and 6 bases from J, the gap between germline ends came to 9 bases. CDR3 sequence reads: CATTGAGELFF. CDR3 nucleotide sequence: TGTGCCACCACCGGGGCCGGGGAGCTGTTTTTT.

The chain couples TRBV4-1 to TRBJ2-1; D is perhaps TRBD1 (5 bases). V was trimmed by 3 bases and J by 0 bases, leaving 12 bases between them. CDR3 length: 16 amino acids. From germline, CDR1 is MGHRA and CDR2 YSYEKL. The CDR3 nucleotides are TGCGCCAGCAGCCAGGACACCACCTTCTCCTACAATGAGCAGTTCTTC. It translates to CASSQDTTFSYNEQFF.

The chain recombines TRBV28 with TRBJ2-2, with a tentative D call TRBD1 (5 bases). Trimming cost V 7 bases and J 3 bases, with 12 bases left between them. CDR3 length: 14 residues. Germline assignment: CDR1 MDHEN and CDR2 SYDVKM. The CDR3 reads CASKGGRDTGELFF. For the CDR3, the DNA is TGTGCCAGCAAGGGTGGCAGGGACACCGGGGAGCTGTTTTTT.

V gene TRBV11-2 combines with J gene TRBJ2-7; D is uncertain. Germline V gene lookup returns CDR1 SGHAT and CDR2 FQNNGV. The CDR3 is made up of 12 amino acids. V dropped 5 bases and J dropped 3 bases, with 8 bases sitting between them. CDR3 nucleotide sequence: TGTGCCAGCAGCCCCGTGAGCTACGAGCAGTACTTC. The encoded protein is CASSPVSYEQYF.